The clone carrying this TCR beta chain was seen a handful of times. As yet, its antigen is unknown. The data originate from a study of T-cell memory formation after mild COVID-19. Study-level findings and limits: Clones which contracted sat mainly in CM and EM if CD4+, and in EMRA if CD8+. Among clones peaking at day 37 in the second wave, SARS-CoV-2 specificity remained unconfirmed. Memory cells collected pre-infection included some clones that later responded, suggesting cross-reactive memory joined.

Using its own MiXCR run on the 5' RACE reads, TCRdb lists one record per CDR3 protein. Among fewer than 200,000 distinct CDR3 sequences listed, 15% to 20% were seen once. V was clipped by 1 base and J by 4 bases, with 7 bases between them. CDR1 and CDR2 from the germline V gene are SEHNR and FQNEAQ (reference sequence). This CDR3 is 13 amino acids long. The genes are TRBV7-9 and TRBJ1-1; D might be TRBD1 (5 bases). The sample taken for sequencing was PBMCs or a T cell subset sorted from them (not recorded which). This receptor was taken from a man aged 18 to 35 who had mild COVID-19 (a few samples of this study predate the infection). Cell type and time point are not known. The chain's CDR3 is CASSLEGVTEAFF. DNA of the CDR3: TGTGCCAGCAGCTTAGAAGGGGTCACTGAAGCTTTCTTT.